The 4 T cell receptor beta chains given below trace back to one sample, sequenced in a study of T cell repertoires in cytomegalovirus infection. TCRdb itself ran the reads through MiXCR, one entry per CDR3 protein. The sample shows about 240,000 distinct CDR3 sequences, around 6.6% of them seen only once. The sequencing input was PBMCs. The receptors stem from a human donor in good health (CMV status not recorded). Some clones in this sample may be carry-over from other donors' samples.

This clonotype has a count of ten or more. The CDR3 nucleotides read TGCAGTGCGGTGGCCGGTGGCTCTGGAAACACCATATATTTT. As protein: CSAVAGGSGNTIYF. The chain joins TRBV20-1 to TRBJ1-3; no definite D call. Germline assignment: CDR1 DFQATT and CDR2 SNEGSKA (reference sequence). CDR3 size: 14 residues. The V end lost 6 bases, the J end lost 0 bases, and 12 bases lay between the germline ends.

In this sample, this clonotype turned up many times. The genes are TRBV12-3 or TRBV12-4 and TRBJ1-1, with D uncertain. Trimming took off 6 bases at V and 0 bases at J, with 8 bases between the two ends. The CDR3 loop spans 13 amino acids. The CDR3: CASRQLMNTEAFF. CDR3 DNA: TGTGCCAGCAGGCAGCTAATGAACACTGAAGCTTTCTTT.

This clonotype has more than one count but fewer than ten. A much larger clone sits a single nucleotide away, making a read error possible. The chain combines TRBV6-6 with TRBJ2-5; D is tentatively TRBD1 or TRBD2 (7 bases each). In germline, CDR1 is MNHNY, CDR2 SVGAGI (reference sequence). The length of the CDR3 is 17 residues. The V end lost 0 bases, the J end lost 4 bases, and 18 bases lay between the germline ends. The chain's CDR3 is CASSYSLGGGARETQYF. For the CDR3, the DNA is TGTGCCAGCAGTTACTCGCTGGGAGGGGGCGCGAGAGAGACCCAGTACTTC.

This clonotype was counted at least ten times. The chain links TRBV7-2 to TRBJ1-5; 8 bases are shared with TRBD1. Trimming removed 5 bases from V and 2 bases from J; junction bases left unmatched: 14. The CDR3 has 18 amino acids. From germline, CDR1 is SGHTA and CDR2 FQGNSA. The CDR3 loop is CASSPWTGSNIGNQPQHF. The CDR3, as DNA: TGTGCCAGCAGCCCCTGGACAGGGTCGAATATTGGCAATCAGCCCCAGCATTTT. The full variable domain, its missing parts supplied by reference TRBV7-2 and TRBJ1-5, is GAGVSQSPSNKVTEKGKDVELRCDPISGHTALYWYRQSLGQGLEFLIYFQGNSAPDKSGLPSDRFSAERTGGSVSTLTIQRTQQEDSAVYLCASSPWTGSNIGNQPQHFGDGTRLSIL.